This T cell receptor beta chain was obtained from a study of response to subunit inactivated influenza vaccine. V lost 4 bases to trimming and J lost 3 bases, with 9 bases between them. The CDR3 spans 13 residues. This clonotype was observed a few times. MiXCR, run by TCRdb on the RT-PCR reads, gives a single entry per CDR3 protein. The sample has roughly 540,000 distinct CDR3 sequences, roughly 25% seen once. The same data also contributed to another study, on T cells expressing NK-cell markers. That source reports: Synthesis of TCR beta cDNA relied on 5'RACE template switching carrying UMIs. These clonotypes, the leaders elsewhere, also led the CD3+CD56-NKG2C+ fraction in a handful of donors.

J is TRBJ2-5 and V is TRBV12-3 or TRBV12-4, with a tentative D call TRBD2 (5 bases). The TCR originated in a man aged 50 to 60 who received an inactivated influenza vaccine. The specimen comprised CD4+ T cells sorted from PBMCs, sampled 11 to 12 days after vaccination. The CDR3 protein is CASSSPGEETQYF. The CDR3 DNA reads TGTGCCAGCAGTTCGCCCGGGGAAGAGACCCAGTACTTC.